This TCR beta chain emerged from a study of patients and donors after allogeneic stem cell transplantation. TCRdb independently ran MiXCR on the RT-PCR reads; one entry per CDR3 protein. The sample has over 350,000 distinct CDR3 sequences, approximately 16% seen once. The table lists this clonotype with many counts. There are 15 residues in the CDR3. V was shortened by 0 bases and J by 5 bases, with 10 bases between the two germline ends. Germline CDR1 and CDR2: MGHRA and YSYEKL. The J gene is TRBJ2-2, the V gene TRBV4-1; D is unclear. The sequenced material came from blood, either unsorted or a sorted T cell fraction (not recorded which). The sequence was obtained from a human donor who was either an allogeneic HSCT recipient or a stem cell or donor lymphocyte infusion donor (not recorded which). It is not recorded whose cells these are; they may come from a transplant donor. The CDR3 loop reads CASSQELGWTGELFF. CDR3 coding DNA: TGCGCCAGCAGCCAAGAGTTGGGCTGGACCGGGGAGCTGTTTTTT.